These 10 T cell receptor beta chains were all obtained from the same sample, sequenced in a study of T cells in Graves' hyperthyroidism and ophthalmopathy. Regions amplified from RNA transcripts were the TCR beta CDR3 regions. With the HTBI primer set, the TCR CDR3 went through a first round of RT-PCR. TCRdb fed the multiplex PCR reads into MiXCR, producing one record per CDR3 protein. The sample shows hundreds of thousands of distinct CDR3 sequences, approximately 14% of them seen only once. The sample consisted of blood. All receptors come from a man in his late teens or twenties with Graves' ophthalmopathy.

The table lists this clonotype with many counts. V gene TRBV5-1 combines with J gene TRBJ2-1, with TRBD2 identical over 8 bases. The V and J ends lost 6 bases and 3 bases, in that order; junction bases with no gene match: 11. CDR3 length: 16 amino acids. CDR1 is SGHRS and CDR2 is YFSETQ in the germline V gene. The CDR3 bases are TGCGCCAGCAAGATCTTAGCGGGACTCGTCTACAATGAGCAGTTCTTC. Translation: CASKILAGLVYNEQFF.

Notes on this clonotype: This may arise from a read error, as a much more abundant clone is one base away. The chain has TRBV2 and TRBJ1-5, with D tentatively TRBD1 (6 bases). CDR3 length equals 15 residues. CDR1 SNHLY and CDR2 FYNNEI come from the germline V gene. CDR3: CACSGGTGFFQPQHF. CDR3 DNA sequence: TGTGCCTGCAGTGGGGGTACAGGGTTTTTTCAGCCCCAGCATTTT.

This clonotype was observed at least ten times. The V and J genes are TRBV10-1 and TRBJ2-1; 12 bases align to TRBD2. The V gene's germline CDR1 is WNHNN and CDR2 SYGVQD (reference sequence). J lost 8 bases, V lost 0 bases, and 5 bases had no gene match. The CDR3 has 16 amino acids. The CDR3 region has the DNA TGCGCCAGCAGTGAGTCAAAACTAGCGGGAGGAGATGAGCAGTTCTTC. Translating it yields CASSESKLAGGDEQFF.

This clonotype has only a few counts. The gene calls are TRBV11-1 and TRBJ2-2; D tentatively reads TRBD1 or TRBD2 (5 bases each). This CDR3 is built from 15 residues. Looked up from germline, CDR1 is SGHAT and CDR2 is FQDESV (reference sequence). V gave up 6 bases and J gave up 6 bases, with 17 bases separating them. CDR3 in amino acids: CASSTGAWIPGELFF. The CDR3 region has the DNA TGTGCCAGCAGTACCGGGGCATGGATCCCCGGGGAGCTGTTTTTT.

This clonotype was counted at least ten times. This rearrangement joins TRBV7-9 to TRBJ2-1; 13 bases map to TRBD2. J lost 6 bases, V lost 5 bases, and 7 bases had no gene match. Germline V lookup: CDR1 SEHNR, CDR2 FQNEAQ (reference sequence). The CDR3 extends over 16 amino acids. CDR3 DNA: TGTGCCAGCAGCCCCCGGGGACTAGCGGGAATCAATGAGCAGTTCTTC. Its translation: CASSPRGLAGINEQFF.

This clonotype was detected ten times or more. V usage is TRBV2 and J usage is TRBJ2-3; D not resolved. There are 13 residues in the CDR3. Germline V CDR1 and CDR2: SNHLY, FYNNEI. Trimming removed 3 bases from V and 4 bases from J, with 8 bases in between. This CDR3 reads CASSDGTADTQYF. The CDR3 DNA follows: TGTGCCAGCAGTGATGGCACAGCAGATACGCAGTATTTT.

In regard to this clonotype: One base away lies a much larger clone, so this may be a sequencing read error. This is likely a read error, given that the CDR3 carries no conserved phenylalanine or tryptophan at its end. V is TRBV12-3 or TRBV12-4 and J is TRBJ2-7, with TRBD1 matching 9 bases. CDR3 length equals 16 residues. With 3 bases clipped from V and 3 bases from J, the junction kept 9 bases outside the gene matches. CDR3 nucleotide sequence: TGTGCCAGCAGTTTCTTAACCGGGACAGGGCTCTACGAGCAGTACTGC. This codes for CASSFLTGTGLYEQYC.

The chain couples TRBV5-1 to TRBJ2-1; D is undetermined. Looked up from germline, CDR1 is SGHRS and CDR2 is YFSETQ. The CDR3 covers 14 residues. The germline V and J ends were trimmed by 0 bases and 5 bases, with 9 bases remaining between them. CDR3 loop: CASSLGTSNNEQFF. CDR3 in DNA: TGCGCCAGCAGCTTGGGGACCAGTAACAATGAGCAGTTCTTC.

This clonotype was seen at least ten times. The chain couples TRBV7-8 to TRBJ2-5; the match to TRBD2 covers 8 bases. There are 13 residues in the CDR3. V shed 11 bases and J 1 base; nucleotides not matched to a gene: 6. The germline V gene has CDR1 SGHVS and CDR2 FQNEAQ. CDR3 in DNA: TGTGCCGGTGGACTAGCACTCCAAGAGACCCAGTACTTC. This translates into CAGGLALQETQYF.

This clonotype has ten or more counts. The CDR3 is CASTGLEGETQYF. In DNA form, the CDR3 reads TGTGCCAGCACCGGACTGGAGGGGGAGACCCAGTACTTC. The chain is built from TRBV11-2 and TRBJ2-5; D is possibly TRBD2 (6 bases). The V end lost 7 bases, the J end lost 5 bases, and 14 bases lay between the germline ends. This CDR3 comprises 13 residues. The germline gives CDR1 SGHAT, CDR2 FQNNGV.